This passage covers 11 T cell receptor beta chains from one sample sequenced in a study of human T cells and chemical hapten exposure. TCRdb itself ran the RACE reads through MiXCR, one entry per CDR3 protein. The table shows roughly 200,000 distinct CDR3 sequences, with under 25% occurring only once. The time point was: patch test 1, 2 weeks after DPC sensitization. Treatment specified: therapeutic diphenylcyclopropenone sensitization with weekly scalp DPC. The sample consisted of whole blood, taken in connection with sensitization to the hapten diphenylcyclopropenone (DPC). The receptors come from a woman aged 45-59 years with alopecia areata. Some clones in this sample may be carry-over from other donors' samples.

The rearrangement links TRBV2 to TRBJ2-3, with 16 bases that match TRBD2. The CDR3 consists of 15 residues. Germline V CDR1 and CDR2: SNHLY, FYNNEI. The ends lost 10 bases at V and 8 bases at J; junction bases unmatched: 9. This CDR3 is CATSGTSGREGTQYF. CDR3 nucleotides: TGTGCCACCTCCGGGACTAGCGGGAGGGAAGGTACGCAGTATTTT.

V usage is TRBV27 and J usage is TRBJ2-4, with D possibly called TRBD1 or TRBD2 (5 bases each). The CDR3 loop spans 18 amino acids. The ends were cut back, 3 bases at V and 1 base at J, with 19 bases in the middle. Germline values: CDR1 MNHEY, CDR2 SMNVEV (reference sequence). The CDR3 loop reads CASSFSRPGHKAKNIQYF. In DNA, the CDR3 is TGTGCCAGCAGTTTTTCGCGGCCGGGGCATAAGGCCAAAAACATTCAGTACTTC.

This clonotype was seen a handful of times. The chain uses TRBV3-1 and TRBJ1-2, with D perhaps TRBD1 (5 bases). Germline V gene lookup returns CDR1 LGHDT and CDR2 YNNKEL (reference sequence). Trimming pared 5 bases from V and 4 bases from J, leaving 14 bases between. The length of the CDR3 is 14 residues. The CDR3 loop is CASSYVQDRYGYTF. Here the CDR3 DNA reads TGTGCCAGCAGCTATGTACAGGACCGCTATGGCTACACCTTC.

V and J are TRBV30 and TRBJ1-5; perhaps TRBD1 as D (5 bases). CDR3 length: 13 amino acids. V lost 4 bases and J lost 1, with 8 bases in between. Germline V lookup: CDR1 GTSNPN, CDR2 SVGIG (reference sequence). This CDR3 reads CAWNRDSNQPQHF. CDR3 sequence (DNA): TGTGCCTGGAATCGGGACAGCAATCAGCCCCAGCATTTT.

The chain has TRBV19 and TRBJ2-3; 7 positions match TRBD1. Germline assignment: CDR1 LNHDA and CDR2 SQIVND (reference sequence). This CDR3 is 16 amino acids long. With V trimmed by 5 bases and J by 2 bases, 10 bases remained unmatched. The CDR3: CASSPNQGGYTDTQYF. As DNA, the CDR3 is TGTGCCAGTAGTCCTAATCAAGGGGGCTACACAGATACGCAGTATTTT.

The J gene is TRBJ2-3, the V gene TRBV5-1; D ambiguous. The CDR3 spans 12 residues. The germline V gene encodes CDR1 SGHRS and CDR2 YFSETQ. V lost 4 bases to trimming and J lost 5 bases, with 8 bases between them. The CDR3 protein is CASSQNLDTQYF. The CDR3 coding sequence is TGCGCCAGCAGCCAGAACTTAGATACGCAGTATTTT.

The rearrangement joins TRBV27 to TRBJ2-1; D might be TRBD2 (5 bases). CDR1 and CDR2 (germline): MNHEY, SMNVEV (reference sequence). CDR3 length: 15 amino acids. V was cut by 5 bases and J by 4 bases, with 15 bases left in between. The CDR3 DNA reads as TGTGCCAGCAGTCCCCTCAGGCGGACTTACAATGAGCAGTTCTTC. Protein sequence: CASSPLRRTYNEQFF.

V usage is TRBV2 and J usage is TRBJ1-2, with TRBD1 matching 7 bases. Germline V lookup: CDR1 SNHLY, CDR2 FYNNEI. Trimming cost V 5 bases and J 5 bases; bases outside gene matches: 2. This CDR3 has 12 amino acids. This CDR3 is CASSRQGYGYTF. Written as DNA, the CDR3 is TGTGCCAGCAGTCGACAGGGATATGGCTACACCTTC.

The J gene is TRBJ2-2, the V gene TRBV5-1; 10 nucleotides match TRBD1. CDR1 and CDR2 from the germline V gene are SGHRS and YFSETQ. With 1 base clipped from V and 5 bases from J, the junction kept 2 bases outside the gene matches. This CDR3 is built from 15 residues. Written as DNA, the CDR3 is TGCGCCAGCAGCTTGCGACAGGGGGCGACCGGGGAGCTGTTTTTT. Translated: CASSLRQGATGELFF.

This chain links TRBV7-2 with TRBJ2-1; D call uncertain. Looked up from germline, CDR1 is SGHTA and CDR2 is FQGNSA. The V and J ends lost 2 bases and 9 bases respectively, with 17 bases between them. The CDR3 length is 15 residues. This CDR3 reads CASSLRLGGVSEQFF. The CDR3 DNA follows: TGTGCCAGCAGCTTAAGGCTAGGTGGAGTGAGTGAGCAGTTCTTC.

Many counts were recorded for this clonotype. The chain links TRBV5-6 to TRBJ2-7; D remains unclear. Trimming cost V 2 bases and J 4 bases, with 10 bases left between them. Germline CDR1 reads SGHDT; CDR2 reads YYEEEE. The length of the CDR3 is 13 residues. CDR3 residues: CASSFVVGYEQYF. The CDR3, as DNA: TGTGCCAGCAGCTTTGTTGTGGGGTACGAGCAGTACTTC. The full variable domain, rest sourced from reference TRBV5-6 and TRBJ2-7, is DAGVTQSPTHLIKTRGQQVTLRCSPKSGHDTVSWYQQALGQGPQFIFQYYEEEERQRGNFPDRFSGHQFPNYSSELNVNALLLGDSALYLCASSFVVGYEQYFGPGTRLTVT.